What follows describes a single T cell receptor beta chain. These data belong to a study of blood T cells in healthy people across ages. The V and J ends lost 3 bases and 4 bases respectively, with 9 bases between them. There are 13 residues in the CDR3. A second 7 to 11 cycle PCR used barcoded and J-beta primers. TCRdb used MiXCR to reprocess the 5' RACE reads, holding one entry per CDR3 protein. The repertoire holds a few hundred thousand distinct CDR3 sequences, with 27% as singletons. Peripheral blood from each donor was collected in a volume of approximately 10 milliliters. Per sample, a minimum of 6 million PBMCs were isolated.

This sequence was found in a woman in her 70s in good health. Sequencing input: blood. The chain couples TRBV12-3 or TRBV12-4 to TRBJ1-2; D not certain. The CDR3 DNA reads TGTGCCAGCAGTTTCTCAGCTACCTATGGCTACACCTTC. Translation: CASSFSATYGYTF.